Detailed here is one TCR beta chain. The entirety of the isolated RNA underwent reverse transcription, so expressed TCRB transcripts were sequenced. Libraries were prepared by immunoSEQ multiplex PCR; TCRdb keeps only in-frame clonotypes and omits some of them. The top ten hold 0.045% to 0.05% of the sample, which has roughly 500,000 clones, about an eighth seen once. With 4 bases removed from V and 7 bases from J, the gap between germline ends came to 8 bases. CDR1 and CDR2 from the germline V gene are SGHTA and FQGTGA. This CDR3 is 13 amino acids long. This entry comes from a study of beta chain features in type 1 diabetes.

The sample taken for sequencing was naive CD4+ T cells from blood. The J gene is TRBJ1-6, the V gene TRBV7-3; D is possibly TRBD1 (6 bases). This receptor was identified in a woman aged 18-29 years in good health. The CDR3 DNA sequence: TGTGCCAGCAGCTATGGACAGAATTCACCCCTCCACTTT. This codes for CASSYGQNSPLHF.